At least ten counts were recorded for the clone carrying this TCR beta chain. TCRdb ran MiXCR on the RT-PCR reads and lists one entry per CDR3 protein. The repertoire holds 550,000 to 750,000 distinct CDR3 sequences, with 14% as singletons. Sequencing was carried out using memory CD4+ T cells from blood. This clonotype originated in a female donor in good health, serving as a healthy control.

CDR3 region: CASSLSGRNQPQHF. CDR3 nucleotides: TGTGCCAGCAGTTTGTCTGGCCGCAATCAGCCCCAGCATTTT. The chain carries TRBV3-1 and TRBJ1-5, with D uncertain. Per the germline V gene, CDR1 is LGHDT and CDR2 is YNNKEL (reference sequence). V was clipped by 6 bases and J by 2 bases, with 11 bases between them. This CDR3 region has 14 residues.